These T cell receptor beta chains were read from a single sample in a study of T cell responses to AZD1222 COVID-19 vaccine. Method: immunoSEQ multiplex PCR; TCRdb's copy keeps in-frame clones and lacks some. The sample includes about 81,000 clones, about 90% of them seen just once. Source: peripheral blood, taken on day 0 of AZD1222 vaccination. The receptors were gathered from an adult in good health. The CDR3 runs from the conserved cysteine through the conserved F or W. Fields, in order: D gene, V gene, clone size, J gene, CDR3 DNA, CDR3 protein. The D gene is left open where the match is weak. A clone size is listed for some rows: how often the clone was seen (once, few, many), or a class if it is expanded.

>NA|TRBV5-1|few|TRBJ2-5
TGCGCCAGCAGGGGACGCCCCGGGGAACTTGGAGAGACCCAGTACTTC
CASRGRPGELGETQYF
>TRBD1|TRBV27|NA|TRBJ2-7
TGTGCCAGCAGTTTGGTCCGGACAGGGGTTCGCGAGCAGTACTTC
CASSLVRTGVREQYF
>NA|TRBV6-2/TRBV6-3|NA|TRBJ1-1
TGTGCCAGCAGTTACCGAGGGGGGATGAACACTGAAGCTTTCTTT
CASSYRGGMNTEAFF
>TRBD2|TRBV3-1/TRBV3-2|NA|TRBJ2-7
TGTGCCAGCAGCCAAGATGGCCTAGCGGGAGGGTGGTACGAGCAGTACTTC
CASSQDGLAGGWYEQYF
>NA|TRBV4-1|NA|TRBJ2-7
TGCGCCAGCAGCCCCCGTGGACTCTCCTACGAGCAGTACTTC
CASSPRGLSYEQYF
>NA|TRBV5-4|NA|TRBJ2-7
TGTGCCAGCAGCTTGCTACACCAGTACGAGCAGTACTTC
CASSLLHQYEQYF
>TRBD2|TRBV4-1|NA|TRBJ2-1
TGCGCCAGCAGTCCTCTAGCGGGAGGGCCCTACAATGAGCAGTTCTTC
CASSPLAGGPYNEQFF
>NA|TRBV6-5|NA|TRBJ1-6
TGTGCCAGCAGTCGGAGGCGAGGGGAATCACCCCTCCACTTT
CASSRRRGESPLHF
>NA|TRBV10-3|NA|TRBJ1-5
TGTGCCATCAGTGAAGGGGTTTTAGCTCAGCCCCAGCATTTT
CAISEGVLAQPQHF
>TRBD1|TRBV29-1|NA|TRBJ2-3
TGCAGCGCCCCGGCGGAACAGGGGGCTTTAGATACGCAGTATTTT
CSAPAEQGALDTQYF
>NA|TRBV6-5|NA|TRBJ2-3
TGTGCCAGCAGTTACGAGGGCGGGAGCACAGATACGCAGTATTTT
CASSYEGGSTDTQYF
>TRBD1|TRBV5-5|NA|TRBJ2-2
TGTGCCAGCAGCGGAGGACAGGGGGCGACCGGGGAGCTGTTTTTT
CASSGGQGATGELFF
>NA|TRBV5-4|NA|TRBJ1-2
TGTGCCAGCAGTAACCCTGGGGGGGGGCTCTATGGCTACACCTTC
CASSNPGGGLYGYTF
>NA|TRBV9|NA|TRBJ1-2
TGTGCCAGCAGCGTAGATCTGGGGGCTAGGGGCTACACCTTC
CASSVDLGARGYTF
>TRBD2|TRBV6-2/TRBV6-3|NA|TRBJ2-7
TGTGCCAGCAGTTGGAGTTTAGCGGGAAGTCTCGAGCAGTACTTC
CASSWSLAGSLEQYF
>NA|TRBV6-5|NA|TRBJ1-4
TGTGCCAGCAGTTACGCAGATGGGAGTGGCGAAAAACTGTTTTTT
CASSYADGSGEKLFF
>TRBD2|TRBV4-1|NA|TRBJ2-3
TGCGCCAGCAGCCCTGGGACTAGCCCCCCAGATACGCAGTATTTT
CASSPGTSPPDTQYF
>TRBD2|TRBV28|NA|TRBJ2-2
TGTGCCAGCAGTTTAACTAGCGGGATGACGAACACCGGGGAGCTGTTTTTT
CASSLTSGMTNTGELFF
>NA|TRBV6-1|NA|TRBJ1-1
TGTGCCAGCAGTGAATTGACCACTGAAGCTTTCTTT
CASSELTTEAFF
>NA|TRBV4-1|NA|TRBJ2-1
TGCGCCAGCCGTGATGTGAGCCCCTACAATGAGCAGTTCTTC
CASRDVSPYNEQFF
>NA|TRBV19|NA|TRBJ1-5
TGTGCCAGTAGTATAGATCCTGTGGGGAAGAATCAGCCCCAGCATTTT
CASSIDPVGKNQPQHF
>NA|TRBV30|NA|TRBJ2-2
TGTGCCTGGAGTCAGGACAGTCCCGGGGAGCTGTTTTTT
CAWSQDSPGELFF
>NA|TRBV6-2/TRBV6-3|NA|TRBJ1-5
TGTGCCAGCAGCCCTCACTCGGCTGGAAATCAGCCCCAGCATTTT
CASSPHSAGNQPQHF
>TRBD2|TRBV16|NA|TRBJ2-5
TGTGCCAGCAGCCAATCCCTAGCGGGGGAACAAGAGACCCAGTACTTC
CASSQSLAGEQETQYF
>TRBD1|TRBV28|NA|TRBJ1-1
TGTGCCAGCAGAACAATGACAGGGACTAGGCTTATAGAAGCTTTCTTT
CASRTMTGTRLIEAFF
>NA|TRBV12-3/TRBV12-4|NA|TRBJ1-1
TGTGCCAGCAGTTTACGGGACGGGGTTGAAGCTTTCTTT
CASSLRDGVEAFF
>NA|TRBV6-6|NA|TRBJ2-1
TGTGCCAGCAGTTCCGACTACAATGAGCAGTTCTTC
CASSSDYNEQFF
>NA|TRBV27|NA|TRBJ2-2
TGTGCCAGCAGTTTGATCAGCTTCGCGAACACCGGGGAGCTGTTTTTT
CASSLISFANTGELFF
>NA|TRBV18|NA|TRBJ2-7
TGTGCCAGCTCCCCCTCAAAGGGGGGCTCCTACGAGCAGTACTTC
CASSPSKGGSYEQYF
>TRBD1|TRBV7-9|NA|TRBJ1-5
TGTGCCAGCAGCTCGGGACAGCCCAATCAGCCCCAGCATTTT
CASSSGQPNQPQHF
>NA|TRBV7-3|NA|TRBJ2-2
TGTGCCAGCAGCTCCAACGTTCGGGGATTCGCGAACACCGGGGAGCTGTTTTTT
CASSSNVRGFANTGELFF
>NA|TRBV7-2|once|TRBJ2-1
TGTGCCAGCAGCCCTCCGGGCCCTAACGTTTGGTTCTTC
CASSPPGPNVWFF
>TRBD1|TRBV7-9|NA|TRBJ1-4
TGTGCCAGCAGCTTAGGGGACAGCTCGTCTAATGAAAAACTGTTTTTT
CASSLGDSSSNEKLFF
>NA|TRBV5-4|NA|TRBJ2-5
TGTGCCAGCAGTCCTGGTGACCCAGACCAAGAGACCCAGTACTTC
CASSPGDPDQETQYF
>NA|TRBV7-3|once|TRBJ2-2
TGTGCCAGCAGCTTAGGGGGACCGAACACCGGGGAGCTGTTTTTT
CASSLGGPNTGELFF
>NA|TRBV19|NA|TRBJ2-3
TGTGCCACCCTCGGTGCTAGCACAGATACGCAGTATTTT
CATLGASTDTQYF
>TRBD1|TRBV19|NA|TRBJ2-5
TGTGCCACCACCTCGCGACAGGGAAAAGAGACCCAGTACTTC
CATTSRQGKETQYF
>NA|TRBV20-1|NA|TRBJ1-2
TGCAGTGCTAGCGGTAATCATGGCTACACCTTC
CSASGNHGYTF
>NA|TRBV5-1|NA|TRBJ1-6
TGCGCCAGCAGCCCGTCCGAAGGTTCACCCCTCCACTTT
CASSPSEGSPLHF
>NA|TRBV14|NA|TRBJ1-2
TGTGCCAGCAGCCAAGGGACGAACTATGGCTACACCTTC
CASSQGTNYGYTF
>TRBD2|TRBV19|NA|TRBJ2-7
TGTGCCAGTAGTTGGACCCCCGGGACTACCAGCTCCTACGAGCAGTACTTC
CASSWTPGTTSSYEQYF
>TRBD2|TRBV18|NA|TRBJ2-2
TGTGCCAGCTCACCACCTCCGAGTTTGGTGGGACTAGCGAACACCGGGGAGCTGTTTTTT
CASSPPPSLVGLANTGELFF
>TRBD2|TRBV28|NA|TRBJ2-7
TGTGCCAGCAGTTATAGCGGGAGACGGAACGAGCAGTACTTC
CASSYSGRRNEQYF
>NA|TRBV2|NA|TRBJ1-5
TGTGCCAGCACCCCCCTCGAAGAGGATCAGCCCCAGCATTTT
CASTPLEEDQPQHF
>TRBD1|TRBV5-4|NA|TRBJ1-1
TGTGCCAGCAGGCCGCGCCAGGGGGCGAGGACTGAAGCTTTCTTT
CASRPRQGARTEAFF
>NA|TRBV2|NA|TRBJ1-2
TGTGCCAGCAGTGAATACGAGGGCTACACCTTC
CASSEYEGYTF
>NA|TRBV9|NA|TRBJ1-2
TGTGCCAGCAGCGTAGGGGGAGGGAACTATGGCTACACCTTC
CASSVGGGNYGYTF
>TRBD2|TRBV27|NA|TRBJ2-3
TGTGCCAGCCGAAGCGGGAGCGGGGCAGATACGCAGTATTTT
CASRSGSGADTQYF
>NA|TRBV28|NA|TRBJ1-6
TGTGCCAGCAGTCCCCTGGGGTGGTCCTCCCTCCACTTT
CASSPLGWSSLHF
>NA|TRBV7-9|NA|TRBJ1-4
TGTGCCAGCAGCTTAGGGCCCGAAAAACTGTTTTTT
CASSLGPEKLFF
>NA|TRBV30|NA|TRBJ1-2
TGTGCCTGGGGTGATGGCTACACCTTC
CAWGDGYTF
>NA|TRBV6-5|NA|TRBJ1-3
TGTGCCAGCATTACCACGGCTTATCCTGGAAACACCATATATTTT
CASITTAYPGNTIYF
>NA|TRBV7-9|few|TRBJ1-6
TGTGCCAGCAGCTTATTTCCGAATTCACCCCTCCACTTT
CASSLFPNSPLHF
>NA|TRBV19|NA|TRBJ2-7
TGTGCCAGTAGTATTACCGGGAACCTTCAATACGAGCAGTACTTC
CASSITGNLQYEQYF
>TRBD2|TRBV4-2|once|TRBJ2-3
TGTGCCAGCAGCCAAGATCCTGGCGGGAGGGTGGATACGCAGTATTTT
CASSQDPGGRVDTQYF
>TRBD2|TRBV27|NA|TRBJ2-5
TGTGCCAGCAGTCCTCAGCGGGAGGGTTTGTGGGAGACCCAGTACTTC
CASSPQREGLWETQYF
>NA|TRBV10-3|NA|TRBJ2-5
TGTGCCATCAGTCCGGGGGACCAAGAGACCCAGTACTTC
CAISPGDQETQYF